Presented here are 25 T cell receptor beta chains from one specimen sequenced in a study of CD8 T cells in Susac syndrome. The RNA, about 0.45 to 1 ug, was put through reverse transcription using random hexamers. Using its own MiXCR run on the immunoSEQ multiplex PCR reads, TCRdb lists one record per CDR3 protein. The sample consists of around 59,000 distinct CDR3 sequences, about 92% of them appearing once. The sequenced sample consisted of CD8+ T cells from PBMCs. The source is a human donor in good health.

This sequence joins TRBV15 and TRBJ1-4; D is undetermined. The V gene lost 5 bases and the J gene lost 7 bases, with 11 bases spanning the gap. The CDR3 totals 13 residues. CDR1 LNHNV and CDR2 YYDKDF come from the germline V gene (reference sequence). CDR3 region: CATSSKEGEKLFF. Here the CDR3 DNA reads TGTGCCACCAGCTCGAAGGAGGGTGAAAAACTGTTTTTT.

The rearrangement links TRBV7-9 to TRBJ2-5, with D possibly being TRBD1 (6 bases). This CDR3 is 14 amino acids long. V was cut by 5 bases and J by 4 bases, with 14 bases left in between. Per the germline V gene, CDR1 is SEHNR and CDR2 is FQNEAQ (reference sequence). The DNA of the CDR3 is TGTGCCAGCAGCATCCCGAGGACAGTAGAGACCCAGTACTTC. Translated, it gives CASSIPRTVETQYF.

The chain is built from TRBV28 and TRBJ2-3; D might be TRBD1 (6 bases). V lost 6 bases to trimming and J lost 3 bases, with 10 bases between them. This CDR3 region has 13 residues. The V gene's germline CDR1 is MDHEN and CDR2 SYDVKM. The CDR3 spells CASRTGLTDTQYF. Here the CDR3 DNA reads TGTGCCAGCAGAACAGGGTTGACAGATACGCAGTATTTT.

V and J are TRBV2 and TRBJ2-1, with TRBD2 matching over 7 bases. This CDR3 has 16 amino acids. Germline lookup yields CDR1 SNHLY and CDR2 FYNNEI. Losses at the gene ends were 11 bases for V and 2 bases for J; bases not matched to a gene: 15. The CDR3: CAGFSSPSGAYNEQFF. The CDR3 DNA sequence: TGTGCCGGGTTTAGTTCCCCAAGCGGGGCCTACAATGAGCAGTTCTTC.

For this clonotype: One junction end disagrees with the germline gene, perhaps due to a read error. The chain combines TRBV24-1 with TRBJ2-1, with a possible D match to TRBD1 (6 bases). Looked up from germline, CDR1 is KGHDR and CDR2 is SFDVKD. The CDR3 is made up of 14 amino acids. The CDR3 nucleotides read TGTGCCACCAGTGATCCTGAGGGGGTTAATGAGCAGTCCTTC. Protein: CATSDPEGVNEQSF.

The count of this clonotype is one. The V and J genes are TRBV19 and TRBJ1-5; D is ambiguous. Germline assignment: CDR1 LNHDA and CDR2 SQIVND (reference sequence). CDR3 length: 17 amino acids. V was trimmed by 6 bases and J by 0 bases, leaving 18 bases between them. In nucleotides, the CDR3 is TGTGCCAGTAGACCCTCACCCGGGGTGTATAGCAATCAGCCCCAGCATTTT. Its translation is CASRPSPGVYSNQPQHF.

The gene calls are TRBV25-1 and TRBJ2-3, with TRBD1 identical over 10 bases. Germline lookup yields CDR1 MGHDK and CDR2 SYGVNS. The trim removed 8 bases at V and 4 bases at J, leaving 6 bases unmatched. The length of the CDR3 is 14 residues. The CDR3 DNA reads as TGTGCCAGCGCGGACAGGGGGTGGTCAGATACGCAGTATTTT. Translating it yields CASADRGWSDTQYF.

The rearrangement links TRBV12-5 to TRBJ2-7; 8 nucleotides agree with TRBD1. The J segment lost 4 bases and the V segment lost 2 bases, leaving 10 bases of the junction unmatched. Germline CDR1 is LGHNT and CDR2 is FRNRAP. The CDR3 sequence is 16 residues long. The CDR3 loop is CASGLQGAGLQYEQYF. The CDR3 DNA sequence: TGTGCTAGTGGTTTGCAGGGGGCGGGACTTCAGTACGAGCAGTACTTC.

The chain has TRBV6-2 or TRBV6-3 and TRBJ2-7; no clear D gene. CDR3 length equals 13 residues. Trimming left V 3 bases short and J 0 bases short, with 6 bases between. CDR1 and CDR2 from the germline V gene are MNHEY and SVGEGT. Written as DNA, the CDR3 is TGTGCCAGCAGTTATTCCCCCTCCTACGAGCAGTACTTC. It translates to CASSYSPSYEQYF.

This chain joins TRBV4-1 and TRBJ1-5; TRBD1 might be the D (5 bases). The CDR3 sequence is 14 residues long. In germline, CDR1 is MGHRA, CDR2 YSYEKL. Trimming cost V 3 bases and J 6 bases, with 12 bases left between them. CDR3 sequence reads: CASSQGGLGQPQHF. The CDR3 nucleotides read TGCGCCAGCAGCCAGGGGGGGTTGGGTCAGCCCCAGCATTTT.

The chain uses TRBV10-2 and TRBJ2-7, with D perhaps given as TRBD1 or TRBD2 (5 bases each). The CDR3 sequence is 14 residues long. Trimming removed 7 bases at V and 3 bases at J, with 16 bases between. Germline CDR1 WSHSY, CDR2 SAAADI. CDR3 residues: CASNEWGNLYEQYF. The CDR3 DNA reads as TGCGCCAGCAATGAATGGGGGAATCTCTACGAGCAGTACTTC.

J is TRBJ2-2 and V is TRBV7-6; D unclear. CDR3 length: 12 residues. CDR1 SGHVS and CDR2 FNYEAQ come from the germline V gene. V lost 3 bases and J 5 bases, leaving 4 bases between the germline ends. In DNA, the CDR3 is TGTGCCAGCAGCTTTGAGACCGGGGAGCTGTTTTTT. Amino acid sequence: CASSFETGELFF. The entire variable domain, with the rest obtained from reference TRBV7-6 and TRBJ2-2, is as follows: GAGVSQSPRYKVTKRGQDVALRCDPISGHVSLYWYRQALGQGPEFLTYFNYEAQQDKSGLPNDRFSAERPEGSISTLTIQRTEQRDSAMYRCASSFETGELFFGEGSRLTVL.

The sample holds one count of this clonotype. The chain has TRBV4-1 and TRBJ2-1; weak D call: TRBD1 (6 bases). Per the germline V gene, CDR1 is MGHRA and CDR2 is YSYEKL. V was clipped by 4 bases and J by 0 bases, with 16 bases between them. The CDR3 length is 17 residues. The CDR3 DNA follows: TGCGCCAGCAGCCCTAACAGGGCCAGACGCTCCTACAATGAGCAGTTCTTC. Translation gives CASSPNRARRSYNEQFF.

The chain joins TRBV13 to TRBJ2-1, with a weak D call TRBD2 (5 bases). The germline V gene encodes CDR1 PRHDT and CDR2 FYEKMQ (reference sequence). This CDR3 has 14 residues. The V gene lost 5 bases and the J gene lost 6 bases, with 14 bases spanning the gap. The CDR3 DNA reads TGTGCCAGCAGCGGGGTATCCGGAGGCAATGAGCAGTTCTTC. Translated, it gives CASSGVSGGNEQFF. Combining the CDR3 with reference TRBV13 and TRBJ2-1 gives the whole variable domain AAGVIQSPRHLIKEKRETATLKCYPIPRHDTVYWYQQGPGQDPQFLISFYEKMQSDKGSIPDRFSAQQFSDYHSELNMSSLELGDSALYFCASSGVSGGNEQFFGPGTRLTVL.

This clonotype was seen a single time. The chain uses TRBV28 and TRBJ1-1; D is uncertain. The germline V gene has CDR1 MDHEN and CDR2 SYDVKM. The V gene lost 2 bases and the J gene lost 2 bases, with 12 bases spanning the gap. There are 15 residues in the CDR3. The CDR3 DNA sequence: TGTGCCAGCAGTTTACGTTCAGAATCAAACACTGAAGCTTTCTTT. It is translated as CASSLRSESNTEAFF.

The rearrangement uses TRBV20-1 and TRBJ2-7, with D unresolved. The germline V gene encodes CDR1 DFQATT and CDR2 SNEGSKA (reference sequence). V lost 0 bases, J lost 4 bases, and 10 bases lay in between. The CDR3 is 13 residues long. CDR3 sequence (DNA): TGCAGTGCTAGAGATACTACGACTTACGAGCAGTACTTC. This codes for CSARDTTTYEQYF.

The V call is TRBV12-3 or TRBV12-4, the J call TRBJ2-1; TRBD1 matches at 7 bases. The CDR3 length is 17 residues. The junction had 14 bases not matched to a gene; V was cut back by 5 bases and J by 4 bases. The CDR3 spells CASSLPTGHLNYNEQFF. CDR3 DNA: TGTGCCAGCAGTCTGCCGACAGGGCACCTAAATTACAATGAGCAGTTCTTC.

The rearrangement links TRBV12-3 or TRBV12-4 to TRBJ2-2; 10 bases agree with TRBD2. This CDR3 comprises 17 residues. With V trimmed by 2 bases and J by 4 bases, 7 bases remained unmatched. The CDR3 is CASSLFPSGGVTGELFF. The CDR3 coding sequence is TGTGCCAGCAGTTTATTTCCTAGCGGGGGAGTCACCGGGGAGCTGTTTTTT.

This chain joins TRBV27 and TRBJ2-7; a weak D match, TRBD1 (6 bases). Germline CDR1 reads MNHEY; CDR2 reads SMNVEV (reference sequence). The CDR3 is 14 amino acids. Deletions cut 3 bases from V and 1 base from J, with 10 bases between. The DNA for the CDR3 is TGTGCCAGCAGTTTCGGGACAATGTCCTACGAGCAGTACTTC. Translating gives CASSFGTMSYEQYF.

The chain uses TRBV18 and TRBJ2-4; TRBD2 matches 9 bases. CDR1 is KGHSH and CDR2 is LQKENI in the germline V gene. Losses at the gene ends were 8 bases for V and 5 bases for J; bases not matched to a gene: 19. This CDR3 contains 18 residues. CDR3 in amino acids: CASAPRDRSGGSQNIQYF. The CDR3 DNA sequence: TGTGCCAGCGCTCCCAGGGATCGCAGCGGGGGGTCTCAAAACATTCAGTACTTC.

V and J are TRBV6-5 and TRBJ2-7, with D possibly being TRBD1 (6 bases). Germline V gene sequence: CDR1 MNHEY, CDR2 SVGAGI. V shed 0 bases and J shed 1 base, with 13 bases lying between them. The length of the CDR3 is 16 residues. This CDR3 reads CASSYSIHTGSYEQYF. CDR3 nucleotide sequence: TGTGCCAGCAGTTACTCGATTCATACAGGGTCCTACGAGCAGTACTTC.

The rearrangement joins TRBV5-1 to TRBJ1-6; 9 nucleotides line up with TRBD1. Per the germline V gene, CDR1 is SGHRS and CDR2 is YFSETQ. J lost 11 bases, V lost 3 bases, and 3 bases had no gene match. This CDR3 has 13 amino acids. As DNA, the CDR3 is TGCGCCAGCAGCTGGACAGGGGACGCACCCCTCCACTTT. It codes for CASSWTGDAPLHF.

The V and J genes are TRBV4-1 and TRBJ1-4; D may be TRBD1 (6 bases). With 4 bases removed from V and 0 bases from J, the gap between germline ends came to 15 bases. The CDR3 sequence is 17 residues long. Germline assignment: CDR1 MGHRA and CDR2 YSYEKL. The CDR3 protein is CASSRLTGTATNEKLFF. In nucleotides, the CDR3 is TGCGCCAGCAGCCGCCTTACAGGGACCGCAACTAATGAAAAACTGTTTTTT.

The chain links TRBV15 to TRBJ1-4; no clear D. The CDR3 has 17 amino acids. Trimming took 0 bases from V and 8 from J, leaving 19 bases between them. The germline CDR1 and CDR2 sequences are LNHNV and YYDKDF (reference sequence). The CDR3 coding sequence is TGTGCCACCAGCAGAGATCGGGAGGGATCTCACAAGGAAAAACTGTTTTTT. The encoded protein is CATSRDREGSHKEKLFF.

This chain connects TRBV5-1 to TRBJ1-1; no firm D call. Per germline, CDR1 SGHRS and CDR2 YFSETQ. The CDR3 extends over 12 amino acids. Trimming removed 0 bases at V and 4 bases at J, with 4 bases between. CDR3 in DNA: TGCGCCAGCAGCTTGGGGGTCACTGAAGCTTTCTTT. This encodes CASSLGVTEAFF.